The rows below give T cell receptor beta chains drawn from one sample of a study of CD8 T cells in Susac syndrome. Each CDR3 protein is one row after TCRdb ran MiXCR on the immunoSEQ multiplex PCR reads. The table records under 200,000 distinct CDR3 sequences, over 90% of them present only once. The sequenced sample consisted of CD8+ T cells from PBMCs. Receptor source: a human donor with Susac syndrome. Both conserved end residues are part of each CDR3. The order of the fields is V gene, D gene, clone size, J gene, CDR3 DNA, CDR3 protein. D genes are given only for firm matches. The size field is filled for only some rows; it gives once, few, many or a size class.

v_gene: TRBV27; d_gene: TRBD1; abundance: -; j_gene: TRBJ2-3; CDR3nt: TGTGCCAGCAGTTCAACCGGGACAGGGCAGACAGATACGCAGTATTTT; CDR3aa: CASSSTGTGQTDTQYF
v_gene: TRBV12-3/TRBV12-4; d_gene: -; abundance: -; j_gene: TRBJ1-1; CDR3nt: TGTGCCAGCAGTTTCAGGCCCAACACTGAAGCTTTCTTT; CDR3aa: CASSFRPNTEAFF
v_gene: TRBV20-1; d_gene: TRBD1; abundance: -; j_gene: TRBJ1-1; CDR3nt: TGCAGTGCTAGAGATAGGACAGGGGGGCCAACTGAAGCTTTCTTT; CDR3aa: CSARDRTGGPTEAFF
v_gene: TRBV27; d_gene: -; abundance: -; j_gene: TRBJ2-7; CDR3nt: TGTGCCAGCCGATCACAGGGTTACGAGCAGTACTTC; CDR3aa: CASRSQGYEQYF
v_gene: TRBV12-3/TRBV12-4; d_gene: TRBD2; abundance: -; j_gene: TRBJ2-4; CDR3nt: TGTGCCAGCAGTTTAGGGGGGGGTGCCAAAAACATTCAGTACTTC; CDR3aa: CASSLGGGAKNIQYF
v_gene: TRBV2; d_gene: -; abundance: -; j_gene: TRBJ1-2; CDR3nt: TGTGCCCCGACGGGGGGACGGGGAGGCTACACCTTC; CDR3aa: CAPTGGRGGYTF
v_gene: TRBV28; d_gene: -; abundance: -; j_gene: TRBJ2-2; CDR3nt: TGTGCCAGCAGTCAGCTAACGTCCAGGGGGGCGACCGGGGAGCTGTTTTTT; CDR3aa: CASSQLTSRGATGELFF
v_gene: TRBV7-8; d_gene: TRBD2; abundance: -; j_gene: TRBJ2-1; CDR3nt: TGTGCCAGCAGCTACCTAGCGGGAACTTACAATGAGCAGTTCTTC; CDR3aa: CASSYLAGTYNEQFF
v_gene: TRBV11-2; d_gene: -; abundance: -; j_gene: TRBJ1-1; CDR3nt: TGTGCCAGCAGCTCCGCGTTCCAATTGAACACTGAAGCTTTCTTT; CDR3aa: CASSSAFQLNTEAFF
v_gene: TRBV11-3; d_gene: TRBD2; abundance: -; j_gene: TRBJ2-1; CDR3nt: TGTGCCAGCAGCCCTTCTAGCGGGAGGGCCAATTACAATGAGCAGTTCTTC; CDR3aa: CASSPSSGRANYNEQFF
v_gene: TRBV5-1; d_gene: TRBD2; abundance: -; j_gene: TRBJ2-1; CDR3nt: TGCGCCAGCAGCTTACCAGCGGGAGTTTCTAATGAGCAGTTCTTC; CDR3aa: CASSLPAGVSNEQFF
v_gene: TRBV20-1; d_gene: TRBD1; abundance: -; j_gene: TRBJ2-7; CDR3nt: TGCAGTGCTAGAGAGGGACAGGACTACGAGCAGTACTTC; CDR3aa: CSAREGQDYEQYF
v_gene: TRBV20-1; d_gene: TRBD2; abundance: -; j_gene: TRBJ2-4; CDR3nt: TGCAGTGCTCGGAGTGTACAGGGCGGGGGGGCCAAAAACATTCAGTACTTC; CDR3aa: CSARSVQGGGAKNIQYF
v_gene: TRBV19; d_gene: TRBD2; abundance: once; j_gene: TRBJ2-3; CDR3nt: TGTGCCAGTAGCCCTAGCGGGAAGGATACGCAGTATTTT; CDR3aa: CASSPSGKDTQYF
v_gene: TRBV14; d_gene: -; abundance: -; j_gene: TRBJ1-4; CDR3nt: TGTGCCAGCAGCCTCCGGACAGCCTGGGATGAAAAACTGTTTTTT; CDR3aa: CASSLRTAWDEKLFF
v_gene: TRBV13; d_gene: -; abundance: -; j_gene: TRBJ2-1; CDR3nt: TGTGCCAGCAGCTTAGGAGGCTGGGGGAATGAGCAGTTCTTC; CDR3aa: CASSLGGWGNEQFF
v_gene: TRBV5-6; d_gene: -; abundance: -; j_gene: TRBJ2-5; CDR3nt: TGTGCCAGCAGCTCCGGTTCGGGCAGGGAGACCCAGTACTTC; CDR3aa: CASSSGSGRETQYF
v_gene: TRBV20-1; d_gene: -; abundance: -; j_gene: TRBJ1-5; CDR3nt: TGCAGTGTCGGAGACAGTAGAGGTCAGCCCCAGCATTTT; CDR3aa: CSVGDSRGQPQHF
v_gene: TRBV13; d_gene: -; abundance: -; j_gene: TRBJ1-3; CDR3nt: TGTGCCCAGACAGGCTCCGGAAACACCATATATTTT; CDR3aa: CAQTGSGNTIYF
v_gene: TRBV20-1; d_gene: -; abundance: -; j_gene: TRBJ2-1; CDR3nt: TGCAGTGCTAGTCTCGGCAATGAGCAGTTCTTC; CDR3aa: CSASLGNEQFF
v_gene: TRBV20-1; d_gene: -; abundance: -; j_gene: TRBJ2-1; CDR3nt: TGCAGTGCTAGAGATCCTAGATACCAGACCGATTACAATGAGCAGTTCTTC; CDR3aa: CSARDPRYQTDYNEQFF
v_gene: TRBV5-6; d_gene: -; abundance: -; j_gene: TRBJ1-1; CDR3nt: TGTGCCAGCAGCTTGTCTTGGATAAGCACTGAAGCTTTCTTT; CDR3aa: CASSLSWISTEAFF
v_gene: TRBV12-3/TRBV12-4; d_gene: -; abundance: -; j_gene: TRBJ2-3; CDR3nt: TGTGCCAACAGGGCGGGGGACACAGATACGCAGTATTTT; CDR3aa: CANRAGDTDTQYF
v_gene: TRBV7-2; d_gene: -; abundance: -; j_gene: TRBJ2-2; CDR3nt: TGTGCCAGCAGCCCGGGGGGCGCAGCCGGGGAGCTGTTTTTT; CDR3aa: CASSPGGAAGELFF
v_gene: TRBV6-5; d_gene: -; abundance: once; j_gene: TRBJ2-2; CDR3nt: TGTGCCAGCAGACGCCAGAACACCGGGGAGCTGTTTTTT; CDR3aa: CASRRQNTGELFF
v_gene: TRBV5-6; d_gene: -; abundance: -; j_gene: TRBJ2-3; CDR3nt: TGTGCCAGCACCCCCCCTGGCCCCCAGGTTTTGCCAGATACGCAGTATTTT; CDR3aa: CASTPPGPQVLPDTQYF
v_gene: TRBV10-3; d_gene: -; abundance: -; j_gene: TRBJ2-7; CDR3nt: TGTGCCATCAGTGAGTCATACTACGAGCAGTACTTC; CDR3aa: CAISESYYEQYF
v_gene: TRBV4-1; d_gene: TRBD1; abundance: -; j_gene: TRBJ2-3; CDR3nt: TGCGCCAGCAGCCAGAGGAACAGGGGAGATACGCAGTATTTT; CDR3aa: CASSQRNRGDTQYF